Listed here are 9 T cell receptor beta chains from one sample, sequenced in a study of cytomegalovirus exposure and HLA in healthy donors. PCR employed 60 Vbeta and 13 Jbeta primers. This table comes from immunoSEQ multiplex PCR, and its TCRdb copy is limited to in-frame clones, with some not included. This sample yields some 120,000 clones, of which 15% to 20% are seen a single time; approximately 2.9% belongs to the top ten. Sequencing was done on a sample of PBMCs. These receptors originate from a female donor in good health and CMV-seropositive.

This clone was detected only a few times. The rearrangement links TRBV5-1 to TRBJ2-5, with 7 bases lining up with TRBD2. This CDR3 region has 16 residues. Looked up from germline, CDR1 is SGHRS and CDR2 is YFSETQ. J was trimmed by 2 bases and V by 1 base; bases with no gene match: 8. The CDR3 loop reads CASSLSGGGVQETQYF. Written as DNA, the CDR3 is TGCGCCAGCAGCTTGTCGGGGGGAGGGGTACAAGAGACCCAGTACTTC.

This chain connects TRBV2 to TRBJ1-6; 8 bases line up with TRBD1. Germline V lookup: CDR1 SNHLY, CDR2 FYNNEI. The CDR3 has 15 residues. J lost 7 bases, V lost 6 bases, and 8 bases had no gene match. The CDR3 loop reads CASSPRAGGNSPLHF. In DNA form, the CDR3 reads TGTGCCAGCAGCCCCAGGGCAGGGGGCAATTCACCCCTCCACTTT.

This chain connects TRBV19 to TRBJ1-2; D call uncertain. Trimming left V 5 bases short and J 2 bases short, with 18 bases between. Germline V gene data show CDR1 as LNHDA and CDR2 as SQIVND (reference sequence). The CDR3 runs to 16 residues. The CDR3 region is CASSVDWAVINYGYTF. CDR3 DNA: TGTGCCAGTAGTGTTGATTGGGCAGTAATAAACTATGGCTACACCTTC.

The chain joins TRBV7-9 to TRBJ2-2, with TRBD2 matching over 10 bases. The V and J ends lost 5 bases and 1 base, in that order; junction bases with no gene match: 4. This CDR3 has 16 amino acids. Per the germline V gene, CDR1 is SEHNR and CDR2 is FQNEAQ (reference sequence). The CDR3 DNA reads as TGTGCCAGCAGCACGTGGACTAGCGGGAACACCGGGGAGCTGTTTTTT. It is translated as CASSTWTSGNTGELFF.

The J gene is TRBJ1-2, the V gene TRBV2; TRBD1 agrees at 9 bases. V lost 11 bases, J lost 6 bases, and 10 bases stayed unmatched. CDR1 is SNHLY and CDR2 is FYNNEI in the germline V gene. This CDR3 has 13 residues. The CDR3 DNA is TGTGCCGGATCCCGGGACAGGGAGGATGGCTACACCTTC. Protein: CAGSRDREDGYTF.

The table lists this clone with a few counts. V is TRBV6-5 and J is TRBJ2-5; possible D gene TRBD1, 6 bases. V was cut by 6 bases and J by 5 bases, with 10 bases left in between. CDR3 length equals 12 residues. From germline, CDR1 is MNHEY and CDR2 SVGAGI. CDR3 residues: CASSQRGETQYF. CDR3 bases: TGTGCCAGCAGCCAGAGGGGGGAGACCCAGTACTTC.

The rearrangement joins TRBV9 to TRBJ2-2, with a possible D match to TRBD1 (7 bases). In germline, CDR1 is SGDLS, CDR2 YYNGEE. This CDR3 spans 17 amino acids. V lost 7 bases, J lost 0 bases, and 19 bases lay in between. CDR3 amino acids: CASGGYGGTANTGELFF. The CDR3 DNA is TGTGCCAGCGGGGGGTACGGTGGGACAGCGAACACCGGGGAGCTGTTTTTT.

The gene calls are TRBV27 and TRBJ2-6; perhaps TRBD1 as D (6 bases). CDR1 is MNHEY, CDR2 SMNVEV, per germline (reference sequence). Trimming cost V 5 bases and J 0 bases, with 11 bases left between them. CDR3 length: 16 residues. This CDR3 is CASSTGPSSGANVLTF. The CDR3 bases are TGTGCCAGCAGTACAGGGCCCAGCTCTGGGGCCAACGTCCTGACTTTC.

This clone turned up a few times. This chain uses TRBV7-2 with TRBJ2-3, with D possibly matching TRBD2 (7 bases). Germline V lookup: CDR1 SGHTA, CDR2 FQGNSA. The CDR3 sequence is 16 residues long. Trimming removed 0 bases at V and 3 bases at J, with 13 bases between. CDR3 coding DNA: TGTGCCAGCAGCTTAGCATGGGGGGGCCGGACAGATACGCAGTATTTT. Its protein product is CASSLAWGGRTDTQYF. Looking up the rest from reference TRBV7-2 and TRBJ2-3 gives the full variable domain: GAGVSQSPSNKVTEKGKDVELRCDPISGHTALYWYRQSLGQGLEFLIYFQGNSAPDKSGLPSDRFSAERTGGSVSTLTIQRTQQEDSAVYLCASSLAWGGRTDTQYFGPGTRLTVL.